The following is a T cell receptor beta chain sequence with its context. TCRdb fed the PCR reads into MiXCR, producing one record per CDR3 protein. This table has about 86,000 distinct CDR3 sequences, around 53% appearing once. This sample is part of a study of CDR3 diversity in severe acne. The CDR3 is 14 residues long. Germline loops: CDR1 SGHTA, CDR2 FQGNSA. V lost 2 bases, J lost 8 bases, and 3 bases stayed unmatched. The source of this sequence is a male donor in good health, without acne. Sequencing was performed on blood. The rearrangement joins TRBV7-2 to TRBJ1-2, with 12 bases fitting TRBD1. CDR3 sequence (DNA): TGTGCCAGCAGCTTACTGGGACAGGGGGCCGGCTACACCTTC. It codes for CASSLLGQGAGYTF.